This T cell receptor (beta chain) was profiled in a study of blood T cell repertoires in COVID-19. Overall study context: Sites in the United States, Italy and Spain provided acute and convalescent COVID-19 samples. Nucleic acid was either cDNA or gDNA, and it came from T cells, B-cell-depleted T cells, or PBMCs.

Only in-frame clones appear in the TCRdb table, and some are missing; sequencing was by immunoSEQ multiplex PCR. The table lists 140,000 to 150,000 clones, 87% of them singletons. The germline V gene encodes CDR1 SGHNT and CDR2 YYREEE (reference sequence). This CDR3 has 15 amino acids. V gave up 4 bases and J gave up 5 bases, with 16 bases separating them. The receptor's source is a woman between 45 and 65 years old with active or convalescent COVID-19. The sequenced material came from peripheral blood. The rearrangement joins TRBV5-4 to TRBJ2-1; D might be TRBD1 (6 bases). The CDR3: CASSARPGQDNEQFF. The CDR3 DNA sequence: TGTGCCAGCAGCGCACGACCGGGACAAGACAATGAGCAGTTCTTC.